The entry below gives a single T cell receptor beta chain sequence along with its context. Its specificity is not known. This record belongs to a study of T cell repertoires in cytomegalovirus infection. About the study: In public TCR beta signatures, there were indications of both CMV infection and matching HLA type. The study's findings and limits: Dominant in the ex vivo response were TCR beta clonotypes restricted by HLA-C and specific for CMV.

TCRdb reprocessed the reads via MiXCR and lists one record per CDR3 protein. This table holds hundreds of thousands of distinct CDR3 sequences, approximately 42% found once. Trimming removed 5 bases from V and 7 bases from J; junction bases left unmatched: 11. Per germline, CDR1 SGHNT and CDR2 YENEEA. This CDR3 is built from 15 residues. The origin of this receptor is a human donor in good health (CMV status not recorded). Some clones in this sample may be carry-over from other donors' samples. The sample in question was cultured PBMCs, obtained from culture after CMV antigen stimulation. The gene calls are TRBV11-3 and TRBJ2-1; 7 bases match TRBD1. The CDR3 DNA sequence: TGTGCCAGCAGCACCGCCGGGACAGCCTTTAATGAGCAGTTCTTC. Translation gives CASSTAGTAFNEQFF. The complete variable domain, with remaining parts taken from reference TRBV11-3 and TRBJ2-1, reads EAGVVQSPRYKIIEKKQPVAFWCNPISGHNTLYWYLQNLGQGPELLIRYENEEAVDDSQLPKDRFSAERLKGVDSTLKIQPAELGDSAVYLCASSTAGTAFNEQFFGPGTRLTVL.